The clone carrying this TCR beta chain was seen a handful of times. Its antigen is not identified. The data are from a study of somatic mutations in cytotoxic T cells in rheumatoid arthritis. The study's findings and limits: The study found no significant difference in CD8+ T-cell clonality between rheumatoid arthritis patients and age-matched healthy controls. For about an eighth of the roughly 60 patients, a single CD8+ clone accounted for more than 20% of CD8+ cells.

Per the authors' pipeline: In patients, CD8+ clones bigger than 1% rarely had the same sequence as a published virus-specific TCRB. Generated by immunoSEQ multiplex PCR, the TCRdb table keeps only in-frame clones and is missing some. The V and J calls and clone size are taken from that table; D and trimming were inferred from the DNA. The data show some 15,000 clones, with roughly 78% seen just once and about a sixth held by the top ten. The receptor comes from a woman between 45 and 60 years old with rheumatoid arthritis. Sequenced input: CD8+ T cells sorted from blood.

The CDR3 region is CASSQATSGGVDEQYF. The CDR3 region has the DNA TGTGCCAGCAGCCAAGCCACTAGCGGGGGGGTCGACGAGCAGTACTTC. This chain connects TRBV4-2 to TRBJ2-7; 13 bases align to TRBD2. The CDR3 is 16 residues long. The V segment lost 1 base and the J segment 5 bases; nucleotides outside the gene matches: 5. CDR1 is LGHNA and CDR2 is YNFKEQ in the germline V gene.